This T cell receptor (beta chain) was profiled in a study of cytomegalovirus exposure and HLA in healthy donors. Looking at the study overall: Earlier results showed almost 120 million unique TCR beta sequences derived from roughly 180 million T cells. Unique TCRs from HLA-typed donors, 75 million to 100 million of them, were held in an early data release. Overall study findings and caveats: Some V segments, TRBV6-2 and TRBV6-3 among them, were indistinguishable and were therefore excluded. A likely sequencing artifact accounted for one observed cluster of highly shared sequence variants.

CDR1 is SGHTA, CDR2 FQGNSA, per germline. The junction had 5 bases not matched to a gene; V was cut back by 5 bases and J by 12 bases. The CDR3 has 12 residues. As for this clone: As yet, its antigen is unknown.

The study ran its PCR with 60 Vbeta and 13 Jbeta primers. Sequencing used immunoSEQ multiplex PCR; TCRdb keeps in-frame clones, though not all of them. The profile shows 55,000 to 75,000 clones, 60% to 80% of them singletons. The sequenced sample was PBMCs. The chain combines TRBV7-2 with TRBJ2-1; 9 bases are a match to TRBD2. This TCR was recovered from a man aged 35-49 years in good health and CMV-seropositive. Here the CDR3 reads CASSGGGGAQFF. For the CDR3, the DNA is TGTGCCAGCAGCGGGGGCGGGGGGGCGCAGTTCTTC.